These T cell receptor beta chains were read from a single sample in a study of blood T cell repertoires in COVID-19. Data came from immunoSEQ multiplex PCR; TCRdb stores just in-frame clones and leaves some out. The table shows some 200,000 clones, with 80% to 90% occurring only once. The sequencing sample was made of PBMCs or T cells enriched from blood (not recorded which). The receptors were sampled from a woman between 50 and 59 years old in a cohort exposed to, infected with or recovered from COVID-19 (not recorded which). The CDR3 runs from the conserved cysteine through the conserved F or W. The D gene is left open where the match is weak. Clone sizes are given selectively: once, few, many, or a class where the clone is expanded.

D gene	V gene	CDR3 length	J gene	clone size	CDR3 DNA	CDR3 protein
.	TRBV19	12	TRBJ2-7	.	TGTGCCAGTATAGGCAGGGACTACGAGCAGTACTTC	CASIGRDYEQYF
.	TRBV2	11	TRBJ2-5	.	TGTGCCAGCAGTGCGGAGGAGACCCAGTACTTC	CASSAEETQYF
.	TRBV18	14	TRBJ2-7	.	TGTGCCAGCTCAGCCACTCGCTACAGGGTCGAGCAGTACTTC	CASSATRYRVEQYF
.	TRBV6-2/TRBV6-3	13	TRBJ1-1	.	TGTGCCAGCAGTTACGGGGGACTAACTGAAGCTTTCTTT	CASSYGGLTEAFF
TRBD2	TRBV5-1	15	TRBJ2-1	.	TGCGCCAGCAGCTTTACTAGCGGGGCTTACAATGAGCAGTTCTTC	CASSFTSGAYNEQFF
TRBD2	TRBV4-3	17	TRBJ2-7	once	TGCGCCAGCAGCCGGCGGGTAGCGGGTGCCGATAGCTACGAGCAGTACTTC	CASSRRVAGADSYEQYF
TRBD2	TRBV5-4	17	TRBJ2-1	few	TGTGCCAGCAGCGTCCCTAGCGGGGGCCCTCTCTACAATGAGCAGTTCTTC	CASSVPSGGPLYNEQFF
.	TRBV2	17	TRBJ1-1	.	TGTGCCAGCACCCCCATACGATCAGGGATCATGAACACTGAAGCTTTCTTT	CASTPIRSGIMNTEAFF
.	TRBV2	11	TRBJ1-1	once	TGTGCCAGCTCCAGGAACACTGAAGCTTTCTTT	CASSRNTEAFF
.	TRBV15	15	TRBJ1-6	.	TGTGCCACCAGCAGGCTAGACCAGGGCGATTCACCCCTCCACTTT	CATSRLDQGDSPLHF
.	TRBV7-2	17	TRBJ2-1	.	TGTGCCAGCAGCTTAGGACAAAACACCCCCTTTTACAATGAGCAGTTCTTC	CASSLGQNTPFYNEQFF
TRBD2	TRBV11-2	14	TRBJ2-7	.	TGTGCCAGCAGCCCCCGACTAGCGGGGGATGAGCAGTACTTC	CASSPRLAGDEQYF
.	TRBV4-3	15	TRBJ2-7	.	TGCGCCAGCAGCCAAGACCTCGCGGTATCGGGCGAGCAGTACTTC	CASSQDLAVSGEQYF
.	TRBV4-1	14	TRBJ1-1	.	TGCGCCAGCAGACATAACCAGGTCAACACTGAAGCTTTCTTT	CASRHNQVNTEAFF
.	TRBV11-2	13	TRBJ1-3	.	TGTGCCAGCAGCCAAACCGGTCAGGGAAGTGTGTATTTT	CASSQTGQGSVYF
.	TRBV28	16	TRBJ1-3	.	TGTGCCAGCAGTGCTACAGGGTATATCTCTGGAAACACCATATATTTT	CASSATGYISGNTIYF
TRBD2	TRBV5-1	16	TRBJ2-3	.	TGCGCCAGCAGCCAGGGGACTAGCGGTCTTACAGATACGCAGTATTTT	CASSQGTSGLTDTQYF
TRBD2	TRBV9	15	TRBJ2-3	.	TGTGCCAGCAGCGTAGGACTAGCCGGAATGGATACGCAGTATTTT	CASSVGLAGMDTQYF
.	TRBV4-1	15	TRBJ1-5	.	TGCGCCAGCAGCCAAGATGGTCAGGGTAGTCGGCCCCAGCATTTT	CASSQDGQGSRPQHF
.	TRBV7-9	17	TRBJ1-3	.	TGTGCCAGCAGCTTGACCCACTACAGCGGTTCTGGAAACACCATATATTTT	CASSLTHYSGSGNTIYF
TRBD1	TRBV19	16	TRBJ2-5	.	TGTGCCAGTAGTATTGGATGGACAGGGGCTGGGGAGACCCAGTACTTC	CASSIGWTGAGETQYF
TRBD2	TRBV20-1	16	TRBJ2-3	once	TGCAGTGCTAGTGGACTAGCGGGGCATAACACAGATACGCAGTATTTT	CSASGLAGHNTDTQYF
.	TRBV6-5	16	TRBJ1-6	.	TGTGCCAGCAGTTACTCAGGGCAGGGGTTTAATTCACCCCTCCACTTT	CASSYSGQGFNSPLHF
.	TRBV21-1	15	TRBJ2-7	.	TGTGCCAGCAGCAAAGGGCGGGGGGGCTCCTACGAGCAGTACTTC	CASSKGRGGSYEQYF
TRBD1	TRBV5-4	16	TRBJ1-3	.	TGTGCCAGCAGCTTGGGGACAGGGATATCTGGAAACACCATATATTTT	CASSLGTGISGNTIYF
.	TRBV25-1	15	TRBJ2-6	few	TGTGCCAGCAGTGAATACGGGTCTGGGGCCAACGTCCTGACTTTC	CASSEYGSGANVLTF
TRBD1	TRBV12-3/TRBV12-4	12	TRBJ1-5	.	TGTGCCAGCAGGGACGGGACAGGGCCCCAGCATTTT	CASRDGTGPQHF
.	TRBV18	16	TRBJ1-6	few	TGTGCCAGCTCACTGGATAGGGGCTCCTATAATTCACCCCTCCACTTT	CASSLDRGSYNSPLHF
.	TRBV18	12	TRBJ2-1	.	TGTGCCAGCTCACCACCGACACGCAAGCAGTTCTTC	CASSPPTRKQFF
.	TRBV11-3	14	TRBJ2-7	.	TGTGCCAGCACCCTCTACAGGTTTCCCTACGAGCAGTACTTC	CASTLYRFPYEQYF
TRBD1	TRBV19	18	TRBJ1-5	.	TGTGCCAGTAGTGGAGAGACCTACCGGACAGGGCGCAATCAGCCCCAGCATTTT	CASSGETYRTGRNQPQHF
TRBD1	TRBV4-2	15	TRBJ1-1	.	TGTGCCAGTGGACAGGCTACCACCATGAACACTGAAGCTTTCTTT	CASGQATTMNTEAFF
TRBD1	TRBV28	15	TRBJ1-6	.	TGTGCCAGCAGTTTAACAGGGGTAGATAATTCACCCCTCCACTTT	CASSLTGVDNSPLHF
.	TRBV7-9	16	TRBJ2-3	.	TGTGCCAGCGCCCCCGGATGGGGGGTACTTTCAGATACGCAGTATTTT	CASAPGWGVLSDTQYF
TRBD2	TRBV15	16	TRBJ2-3	.	TGTGCCACCAGCAGAATTACTAGCGGGGGTACAGATACGCAGTATTTT	CATSRITSGGTDTQYF
TRBD2	TRBV5-1	16	TRBJ2-3	once	TGCGCCAGCAGCTCCGGGGGGTCGGTAGGCACAGATACGCAGTATTTT	CASSSGGSVGTDTQYF
.	TRBV5-4	15	TRBJ1-1	few	TGTGCCAGCAGCTTGGTCCTGGGGCCGAACACTGAAGCTTTCTTT	CASSLVLGPNTEAFF